These 23 T cell receptor beta chains share one sample of origin, sequenced in a study of CD8 T cells in Susac syndrome. Reverse transcription of about 0.45 to 1 ug RNA was performed with random hexamers. MiXCR was run by TCRdb on the immunoSEQ multiplex PCR reads, yielding one entry per CDR3 protein. Here the sample spans some 150,000 distinct CDR3 sequences, approximately 95% being singletons. The sequenced material came from CD4+ T cells from PBMCs. The receptors were sampled from a human donor with Susac syndrome.

The gene calls are TRBV29-1 and TRBJ1-4; D is possibly TRBD1 (6 bases). The V end was cut by 5 bases, the J end by 0 bases, with 7 bases between. The CDR3 spans 13 residues. Germline loops: CDR1 SQVTM, CDR2 ANQGSEA. CDR3 nucleotide sequence: TGCAGCGTTCGGACAGCAACTAATGAAAAACTGTTTTTT. It codes for CSVRTATNEKLFF.

The rearrangement links TRBV20-1 to TRBJ2-5, with 11 nucleotides matching TRBD2. The trim removed 5 bases at V and 5 bases at J, leaving 7 bases unmatched. The CDR3 totals 14 residues. Looked up from germline, CDR1 is DFQATT and CDR2 is SNEGSKA (reference sequence). CDR3 in DNA: TGCAGTGCTGGCGATAGCGGGGGGGTTGAGACCCAGTACTTC. As protein: CSAGDSGGVETQYF.

This clonotype occurred once. The rearrangement links TRBV3-1 to TRBJ2-7; D is undetermined. V was clipped by 1 base and J by 0 bases, with 13 bases between them. CDR1 LGHDT and CDR2 YNNKEL come from the germline V gene (reference sequence). This CDR3 comprises 16 residues. The CDR3 sequence: CASSQVGPPDSYEQYF. The CDR3 DNA reads TGTGCCAGCAGCCAAGTAGGGCCCCCTGACTCCTACGAGCAGTACTTC.

The CDR3 is CASSWGHRNTEAFF. Written as DNA, the CDR3 is TGTGCCAGCAGCTGGGGACACAGGAACACTGAAGCTTTCTTT. This rearrangement joins TRBV5-5 to TRBJ1-1, with a tentative D call TRBD1 (6 bases). Trimming took 3 bases from V and 1 from J, leaving 10 bases between them. The CDR3 loop spans 14 amino acids. The V gene's germline CDR1 is SGHKS and CDR2 YYEKEE (reference sequence).

V and J are TRBV6-5 and TRBJ1-1; D remains unclear. Trimming took off 10 bases at V and 0 bases at J, with 9 bases between the two ends. This CDR3 is built from 12 residues. The germline V gene encodes CDR1 MNHEY and CDR2 SVGAGI. The CDR3, as DNA: TGTGCCACCGGGAGTTTGAACACTGAAGCTTTCTTT. Encoded protein: CATGSLNTEAFF.

This chain uses TRBV4-3 with TRBJ2-1; the D gene is possibly TRBD2 (6 bases). Trimming stripped 1 base from V and 0 bases from J, with 16 bases between. The germline gives CDR1 LGHNA, CDR2 YSLEER. The CDR3 consists of 18 residues. The chain's CDR3 is CASSQGEWRESSYNEQFF. The CDR3 bases are TGCGCCAGCAGCCAAGGGGAATGGCGGGAAAGCTCCTACAATGAGCAGTTCTTC.

The chain recombines TRBV30 with TRBJ2-7, with 7 bases matching TRBD2. The junction had 10 bases not matched to a gene; V was cut back by 2 bases and J by 3 bases. The CDR3 covers 15 residues. From germline, CDR1 is GTSNPN and CDR2 SVGIG (reference sequence). CDR3 DNA: TGTGCCTGGAGTACAGGACTAGGCCCAAGCTACGAGCAGTACTTC. Translating it yields CAWSTGLGPSYEQYF.

The chain employs TRBV9 and TRBJ2-5; D not certain. V lost 7 bases and J 1 base, leaving 17 bases between the germline ends. Germline CDR1 reads SGDLS; CDR2 reads YYNGEE. The CDR3 runs to 15 residues. The CDR3 is CASHTRYPRQETQYF. In DNA form, the CDR3 reads TGTGCCAGCCATACGAGGTATCCCCGCCAAGAGACCCAGTACTTC.

The chain joins TRBV7-9 to TRBJ2-7; 9 nucleotides align to TRBD1. Germline-derived CDR1 and CDR2 are SEHNR and FQNEAQ (reference sequence). The CDR3 spans 15 residues. The V and J ends lost 1 base and 2 bases, in that order; junction bases with no gene match: 3. CDR3 amino acids: CASSLGDRVPYEQYF. In DNA form, the CDR3 reads TGTGCCAGCAGCTTAGGGGACAGGGTGCCCTACGAGCAGTACTTC.

The gene calls are TRBV7-9 and TRBJ2-7; no firm D call. This CDR3 is 13 amino acids long. V lost 3 bases to trimming and J lost 3 bases, with 9 bases between them. Germline-derived CDR1 and CDR2 are SEHNR and FQNEAQ (reference sequence). CDR3 amino acids: CASSLGSVYEQYF. The DNA of the CDR3 is TGTGCCAGCAGCTTGGGTTCGGTCTACGAGCAGTACTTC.

The CDR3 DNA is TGCAGTGCTAGAGAGAGGCGGAGGCTAGCGGATTCCTACGAGCAGTACTTC. As protein: CSARERRRLADSYEQYF. The chain carries TRBV20-1 and TRBJ2-7, with 7 bases identical to TRBD2. V lost 0 bases and J lost 1; bases outside the gene matches: 12. The germline V gene has CDR1 DFQATT and CDR2 SNEGSKA (reference sequence). There are 17 residues in the CDR3.

This clonotype was observed once. This sequence joins TRBV4-1 and TRBJ2-2; 14 nucleotides align to TRBD2. The CDR3 is 15 amino acids. Trimming at V came to 7 bases and at J to 6 bases, leaving 4 bases not matched to a gene. Germline loops: CDR1 MGHRA, CDR2 YSYEKL. The CDR3, as DNA: TGCGCCAGCACAGGGACTAGCGGGGGTTCCGGGGAGCTGTTTTTT. Amino acids: CASTGTSGGSGELFF.

The V call is TRBV7-9, the J call TRBJ1-4; tentative D call: TRBD1 (6 bases). The CDR3 extends over 14 amino acids. The V end was cut by 2 bases, the J end by 6 bases, with 10 bases between. Germline CDR1 reads SEHNR; CDR2 reads FQNEAQ (reference sequence). The CDR3 DNA follows: TGTGCCAGCAGCTTAAGCGCAGGGGATGAAAAACTGTTTTTT. It codes for CASSLSAGDEKLFF.

The chain uses TRBV6-5 and TRBJ2-7; D might be TRBD1 or TRBD2, each matching 5 bases. Trimming took 10 bases from V and 3 from J, leaving 10 bases between them. The CDR3 has 11 amino acids. CDR1 is MNHEY, CDR2 SVGAGI, per germline. Here the CDR3 DNA reads TGTGCCACCCGGGACGGCTACGAGCAGTACTTC. It translates to CATRDGYEQYF.

V and J are TRBV29-1 and TRBJ1-5; the D is unclear. Deletions cut 4 bases from V and 5 bases from J, with 12 bases between. The CDR3 length is 13 residues. In germline, CDR1 is SQVTM, CDR2 ANQGSEA. The CDR3 DNA is TGCAGCGTTGGCCAGGAGATTGATCAGCCCCAGCATTTT. As protein: CSVGQEIDQPQHF.

V is TRBV20-1 and J is TRBJ2-1; 13 positions agree with TRBD2. After removal of 1 base from V and 3 bases from J, the junction contained 9 bases not matched to a gene. In germline, CDR1 is DFQATT, CDR2 SNEGSKA (reference sequence). CDR3 length: 18 residues. The CDR3 sequence is CSARAIGTSGDYYNEQFF. The DNA of the CDR3 is TGCAGTGCTAGAGCGATCGGGACTAGCGGGGACTACTACAATGAGCAGTTCTTC.

This clonotype was counted a single time. V and J are TRBV3-1 and TRBJ2-1; 12 bases match TRBD2. Germline lookup yields CDR1 LGHDT and CDR2 YNNKEL (reference sequence). CDR3 length: 15 amino acids. Trimming at V came to 5 bases and at J to 8 bases, leaving 7 bases not matched to a gene. DNA of the CDR3: TGTGCCAGCAGCACTAGGACTAGCGGGATGGATGAGCAGTTCTTC. Protein product: CASSTRTSGMDEQFF.

The rearrangement uses TRBV20-1 and TRBJ1-4; no clear D. The CDR3 sequence is 15 residues long. From germline, CDR1 is DFQATT and CDR2 SNEGSKA (reference sequence). With 0 bases removed from V and 7 bases from J, the gap between germline ends came to 15 bases. CDR3 region: CSARDRRQATEKLFF. In nucleotides, the CDR3 is TGCAGTGCTAGAGATAGGAGGCAGGCGACTGAAAAACTGTTTTTT.

The DNA of the CDR3 is TGTGCCTGGAGTGTACGAATACGAGAGACCCAGTACTTC. Encoded protein: CAWSVRIRETQYF. The rearrangement uses TRBV30 and TRBJ2-5; no firm D call. The germline V and J ends were trimmed by 0 bases and 4 bases, with 9 bases remaining between them. Germline CDR1 and CDR2: GTSNPN and SVGIG (reference sequence). This CDR3 spans 13 amino acids.

The V call is TRBV20-1, the J call TRBJ1-1; weak D call: TRBD1 (6 bases). V lost 4 bases and J lost 0, with 15 bases in between. The CDR3 extends over 15 amino acids. Germline CDR1 and CDR2: DFQATT and SNEGSKA (reference sequence). The CDR3 nucleotides are TGCAGTGCTAAAGGCAGGGGCGCGGTGAACACTGAAGCTTTCTTT. Encoded protein: CSAKGRGAVNTEAFF.

V and J are TRBV7-9 and TRBJ1-2, with D tentatively TRBD1 (5 bases). The CDR3 runs to 16 residues. Germline CDR1 reads SEHNR; CDR2 reads FQNEAQ (reference sequence). V was cut by 2 bases and J by 5 bases, with 18 bases left in between. The CDR3 spells CASSLRLRQGIYGYTF. The CDR3 DNA is TGTGCCAGCAGCTTACGTTTACGGCAGGGAATTTATGGCTACACCTTC.

This chain joins TRBV14 and TRBJ2-5; possibly TRBD1 or TRBD2 for D (6 bases each). The CDR3 sequence is 15 residues long. Germline assignment: CDR1 SGHDN and CDR2 FVKESK. With 1 base removed from V and 4 bases from J, the gap between germline ends came to 13 bases. The CDR3 DNA reads as TGTGCCAGCAGCCAAGGGGGGGCCGGCGGAGAGACCCAGTACTTC. It yields the protein CASSQGGAGGETQYF.

The rearrangement uses TRBV23-1 and TRBJ1-5; tentatively, D is TRBD1 (5 bases). TRBV23-1 is identified as an open reading frame with a role that is uncertain. The CDR3 consists of 15 residues. V was cut by 8 bases and J by 0 bases, with 14 bases left in between. CDR3 nucleotide sequence: TGCGCCAGCGCCCCGGGGAGGGGTAGCAATCAGCCCCAGCATTTT. Its translation: CASAPGRGSNQPQHF.